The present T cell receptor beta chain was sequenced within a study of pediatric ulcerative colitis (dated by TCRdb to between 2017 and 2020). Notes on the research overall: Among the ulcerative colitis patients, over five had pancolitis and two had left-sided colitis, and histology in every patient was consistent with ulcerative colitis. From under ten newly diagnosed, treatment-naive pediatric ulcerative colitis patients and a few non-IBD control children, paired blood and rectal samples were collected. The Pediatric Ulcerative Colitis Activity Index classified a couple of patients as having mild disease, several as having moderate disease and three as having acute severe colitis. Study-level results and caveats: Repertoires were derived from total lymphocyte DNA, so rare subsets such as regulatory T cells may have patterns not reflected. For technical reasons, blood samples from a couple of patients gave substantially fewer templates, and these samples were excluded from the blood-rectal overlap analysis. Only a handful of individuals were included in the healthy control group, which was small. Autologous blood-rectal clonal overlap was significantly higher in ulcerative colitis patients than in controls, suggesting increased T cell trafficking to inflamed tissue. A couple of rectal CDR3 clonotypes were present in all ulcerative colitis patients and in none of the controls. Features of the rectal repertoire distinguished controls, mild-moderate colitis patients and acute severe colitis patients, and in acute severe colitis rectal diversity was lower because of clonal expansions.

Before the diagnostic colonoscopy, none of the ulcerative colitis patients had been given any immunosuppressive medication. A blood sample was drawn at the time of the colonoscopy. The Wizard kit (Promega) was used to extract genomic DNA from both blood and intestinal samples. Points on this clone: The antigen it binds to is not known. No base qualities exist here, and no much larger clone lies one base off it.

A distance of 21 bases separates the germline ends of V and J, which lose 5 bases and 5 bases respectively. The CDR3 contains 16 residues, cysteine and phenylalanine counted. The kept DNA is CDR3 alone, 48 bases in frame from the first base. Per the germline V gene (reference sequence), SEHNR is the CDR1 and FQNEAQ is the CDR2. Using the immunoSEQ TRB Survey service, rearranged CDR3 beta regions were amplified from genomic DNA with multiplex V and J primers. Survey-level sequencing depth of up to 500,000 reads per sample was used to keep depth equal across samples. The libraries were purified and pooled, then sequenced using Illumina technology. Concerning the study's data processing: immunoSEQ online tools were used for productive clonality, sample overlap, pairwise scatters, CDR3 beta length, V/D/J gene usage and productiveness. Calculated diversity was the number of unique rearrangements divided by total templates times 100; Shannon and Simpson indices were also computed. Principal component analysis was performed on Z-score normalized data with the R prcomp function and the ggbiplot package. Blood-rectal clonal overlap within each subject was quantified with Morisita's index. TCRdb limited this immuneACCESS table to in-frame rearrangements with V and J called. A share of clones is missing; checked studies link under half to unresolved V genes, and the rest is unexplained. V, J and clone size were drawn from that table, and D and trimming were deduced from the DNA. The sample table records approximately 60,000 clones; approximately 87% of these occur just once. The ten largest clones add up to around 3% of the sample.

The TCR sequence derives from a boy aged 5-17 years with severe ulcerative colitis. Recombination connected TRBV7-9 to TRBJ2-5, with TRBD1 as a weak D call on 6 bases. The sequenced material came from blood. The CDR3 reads CASSPRSPSRGETQYF. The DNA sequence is TGTGCCAGCAGCCCCCGTTCCCCAAGTAGGGGGGAGACCCAGTACTTC.